Following are 4 T cell receptor beta chains from one sample sequenced in a study of CD8+CD57+ T cells in acquired aplastic anemia. Genomic DNA provided the template from which TCR beta VDJ and CDR3 profiles were obtained. One entry per CDR3 protein results from TCRdb running MiXCR on the reads. Of around 180,000 distinct CDR3 sequences in the sample, around 60% were seen once. The sequencing input was sorted CD4+, CD8+, or CD8+CD57+ T cells (not recorded which) from PBMCs. The receptor set was obtained from a human donor in good health.

This clonotype has more than one count but fewer than ten. This chain links TRBV9 with TRBJ2-1, with a possible D match to TRBD2 (6 bases). The CDR3 spans 16 residues. V was pared by 6 bases and J by 1 base, with 17 bases between. Germline V gives CDR1 SGDLS, CDR2 YYNGEE. This CDR3 reads CASKPTGGTSYNEQFF. The CDR3 DNA sequence: TGTGCCAGCAAACCGACCGGGGGAACGTCCTACAATGAGCAGTTCTTC.

The chain couples TRBV9 to TRBJ2-3; a possible D gene is TRBD1 (5 bases). This CDR3 comprises 15 residues. Trimming shortened V by 0 bases and J by 3 bases, and 11 bases separated the two germline ends. In germline, CDR1 is SGDLS, CDR2 YYNGEE. This CDR3 reads CASSVGWGRTDTQYF. CDR3 bases: TGTGCCAGCAGCGTAGGGTGGGGCCGGACAGATACGCAGTATTTT.

CDR3: CASSQNTGLGGELFF. The CDR3, as DNA: TGTGCCAGCAGCCAAAACACAGGGCTAGGCGGGGAGCTGTTTTTT. V and J are TRBV14 and TRBJ2-2, with a possible D match to TRBD1 (6 bases). Germline-derived CDR1 and CDR2 are SGHDN and FVKESK. Trimming stripped 2 bases from V and 7 bases from J, with 14 bases between. The CDR3 runs 15 residues.

This clonotype showed up many times. The CDR3 DNA follows: TGTGCCAGCAGCTTAGACAGGGACCTGTACCAGCCCCAGCATTTT. Amino acids: CASSLDRDLYQPQHF. This sequence joins TRBV7-2 and TRBJ1-5; TRBD1 is a possible D gene (6 bases). V lost 1 base to trimming and J lost 7 bases, with 14 bases between them. The length of the CDR3 is 15 residues. The germline CDR1 and CDR2 sequences are SGHTA and FQGNSA.